The T cell receptor beta chain under discussion was sequenced for a study of blood T cell repertoires in COVID-19. Turning to the study itself: T cells, B-cell-depleted T cells, or PBMCs supplied cDNA or gDNA.

Participants came from 24 US areas, aged about 18 to 90 years. Which cohort a participant joined came from the clinical history participants gave. Sequenced by immunoSEQ multiplex PCR; TCRdb stores in-frame clones only, minus some. This sample carries over 200,000 clones, approximately 88% of them seen once, and the ten largest clones take roughly 2.5%. The CDR3 consists of 17 residues. Germline CDR1 reads LGHNA; CDR2 reads YSLEER. The ends lost 4 bases at V and 7 bases at J; junction bases unmatched: 13. The receptor comes from a woman in her 40s with acute COVID-19. Sequenced input: PBMCs or T cells enriched from blood (not recorded which). This sequence joins TRBV4-3 and TRBJ2-1; 10 nucleotides match TRBD2. In DNA, the CDR3 is TGCGCCAGCAGCCGGGCTATAGCGGGGGGCCTTCTAAATGAGCAGTTCTTC. This codes for CASSRAIAGGLLNEQFF.